Listed here is a single T cell receptor beta chain. The antigen is not known. This record belongs to a study of brain T cells in children with intractable seizures. Profiling relied on immunoSEQ multiplex PCR, and the TCRdb table lists in-frame clones only, not all of them. The sample includes tens of thousands of clones, roughly 91% of them seen just once. Sequencing was limited to surgery cases with top T cell transcript signatures in brain tissue. Before surgery, patients took at least one anti-epileptic drug. Regarding the study as a whole: Pre-surgery blood may have been undersampled, hiding some clones.

The CDR3 is made up of 14 amino acids. The germline V and J ends were trimmed by 3 bases and 5 bases, with 12 bases remaining between them. The germline V gene encodes CDR1 KGHDR and CDR2 SFDVKD. This chain joins TRBV24-1 and TRBJ2-5; D unresolved. The clonotype originates from a boy in the first two years of life with tuberous sclerosis and intractable seizures. This specimen was peripheral blood, taken at surgery. CDR3 in amino acids: CATSDLGRSETQYF. DNA for the CDR3: TGTGCCACCAGTGATCTGGGCAGGAGCGAGACCCAGTACTTC.